The clone carrying this T cell receptor (beta chain) has just a few counts. Its target is not known. Quantitative 5'-RACE with molecular barcodes produced the TCR beta libraries. TCRdb independently ran MiXCR on the 5' RACE reads; one entry per CDR3 protein. This table holds 200,000 to 300,000 distinct CDR3 sequences, about 24% found once. This specimen comes from a study of CD8 T cells in ankylosing spondylitis. General study points: Peripheral blood samples showed relatively rare disease-linked clones, and these clones were CD8+.

V dropped 4 bases and J dropped 9 bases, with 21 bases sitting between them. CDR3 length equals 14 residues. In germline, CDR1 is DFQATT, CDR2 SNEGSKA (reference sequence). The sample taken for sequencing was blood, either unsorted or a sorted T cell fraction (not recorded which). The chain joins TRBV20-1 to TRBJ1-2; tentative D call: TRBD1 (6 bases). This clonotype originated in a male donor with ankylosing spondylitis or in good health (not recorded which). The CDR3 nucleotides read TGCAGTGCTATCGGGGGCCGGACAACAGGTAGCTACACCTTC. Protein: CSAIGGRTTGSYTF.